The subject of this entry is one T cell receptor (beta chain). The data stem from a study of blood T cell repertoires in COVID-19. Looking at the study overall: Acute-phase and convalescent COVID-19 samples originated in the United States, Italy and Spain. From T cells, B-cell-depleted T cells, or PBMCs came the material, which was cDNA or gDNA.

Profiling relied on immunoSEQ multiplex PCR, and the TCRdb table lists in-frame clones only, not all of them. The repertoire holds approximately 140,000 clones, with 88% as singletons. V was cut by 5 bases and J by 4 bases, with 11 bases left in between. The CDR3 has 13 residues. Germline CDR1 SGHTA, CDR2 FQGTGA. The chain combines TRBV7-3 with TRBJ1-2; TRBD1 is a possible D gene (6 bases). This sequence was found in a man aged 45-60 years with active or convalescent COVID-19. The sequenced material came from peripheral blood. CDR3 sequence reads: CASSKGGGYGYTF. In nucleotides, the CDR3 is TGTGCCAGCAGCAAGGGAGGGGGCTATGGCTACACCTTC.